The next 3 T cell receptor beta chains were all read from a single sample in a study of blood T cell repertoires in COVID-19. TCRdb's table, derived via immunoSEQ multiplex PCR, lists solely in-frame clones and lacks some. The table includes approximately 90,000 clones, approximately 80% detected once. The sequenced sample consisted of peripheral blood. The source is a woman older than 75 with active or convalescent COVID-19.

The chain recombines TRBV18 with TRBJ2-3; D is uncertain. Trimming took off 3 bases at V and 4 bases at J, with 8 bases between the two ends. Germline CDR1 is KGHSH and CDR2 is LQKENI. The CDR3 is 13 residues long. CDR3 sequence (DNA): TGTGCCAGCTCACCGAAGACTGCAGATACGCAGTATTTT. Protein product: CASSPKTADTQYF.

The count of this clone is one. The chain joins TRBV5-1 to TRBJ2-3, with TRBD2 matching over 10 bases. Germline CDR1 SGHRS, CDR2 YFSETQ. J gave up 6 bases and V 4 bases, and 11 bases lay outside the gene matches. The CDR3 has 16 amino acids. The DNA for the CDR3 is TGCGCCAGCAGCCCCCTGAAGCGGGAGGGGGGGGATACGCAGTATTTT. Encoded protein: CASSPLKREGGDTQYF.

The DNA of the CDR3 is TGCGCCAGCAGCCAGCGCCGGGATACGAATTCACCCCTCCACTTT. It yields the protein CASSQRRDTNSPLHF. The chain links TRBV4-3 to TRBJ1-6; unclear D gene. V lost 3 bases to trimming and J lost 7 bases, with 13 bases between them. Germline CDR1 and CDR2: LGHNA and YSLEER. The CDR3 is 15 residues long.